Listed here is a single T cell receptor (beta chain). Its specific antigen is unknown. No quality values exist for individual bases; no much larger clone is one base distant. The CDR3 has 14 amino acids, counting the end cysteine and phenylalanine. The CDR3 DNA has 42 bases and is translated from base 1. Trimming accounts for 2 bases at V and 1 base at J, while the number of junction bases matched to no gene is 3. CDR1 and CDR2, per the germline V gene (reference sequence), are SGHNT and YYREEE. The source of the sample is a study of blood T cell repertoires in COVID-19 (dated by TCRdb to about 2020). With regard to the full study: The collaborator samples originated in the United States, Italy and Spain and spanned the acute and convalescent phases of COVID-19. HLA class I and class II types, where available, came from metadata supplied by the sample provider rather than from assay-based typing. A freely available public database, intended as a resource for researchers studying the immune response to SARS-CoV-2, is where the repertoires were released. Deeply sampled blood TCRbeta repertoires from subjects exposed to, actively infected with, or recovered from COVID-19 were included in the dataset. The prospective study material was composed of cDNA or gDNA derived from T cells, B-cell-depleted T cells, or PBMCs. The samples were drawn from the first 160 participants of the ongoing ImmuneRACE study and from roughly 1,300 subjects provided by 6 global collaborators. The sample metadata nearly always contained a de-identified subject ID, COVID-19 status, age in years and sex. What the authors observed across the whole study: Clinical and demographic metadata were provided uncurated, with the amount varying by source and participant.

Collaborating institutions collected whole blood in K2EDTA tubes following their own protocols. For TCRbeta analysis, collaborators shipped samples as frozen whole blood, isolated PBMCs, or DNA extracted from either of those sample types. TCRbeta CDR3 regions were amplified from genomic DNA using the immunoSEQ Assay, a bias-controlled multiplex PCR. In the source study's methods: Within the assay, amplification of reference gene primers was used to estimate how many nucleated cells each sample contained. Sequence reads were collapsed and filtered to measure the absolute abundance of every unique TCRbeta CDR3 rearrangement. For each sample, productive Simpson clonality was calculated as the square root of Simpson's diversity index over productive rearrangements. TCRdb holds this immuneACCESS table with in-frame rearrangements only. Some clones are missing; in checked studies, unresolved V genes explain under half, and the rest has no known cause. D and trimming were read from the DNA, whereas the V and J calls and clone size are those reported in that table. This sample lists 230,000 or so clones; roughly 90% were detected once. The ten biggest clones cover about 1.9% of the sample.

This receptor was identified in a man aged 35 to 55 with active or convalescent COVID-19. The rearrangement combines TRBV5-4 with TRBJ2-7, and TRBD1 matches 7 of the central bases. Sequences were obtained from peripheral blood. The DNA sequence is TGTGCCAGCAGCTTTCCGGGACAGTCCTACGAGCAGTACTTC. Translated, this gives CASSFPGQSYEQYF.